These 3 T cell receptor beta chains came from one sample sequenced in a study of CD8 T cells in Susac syndrome. When the RNA was reverse transcribed, random hexamers were used with an input of roughly 0.45 to 1 ug. Via MiXCR, TCRdb re-called the immunoSEQ multiplex PCR reads, giving one row per CDR3 protein. The sample includes 73,000 or so distinct CDR3 sequences, roughly 95% seen only once; the top ten take just under 0.4%. Sequenced input: CD8+ T cells from PBMCs. The source is a human donor with multiple sclerosis.

This clonotype was observed once. The chain couples TRBV9 to TRBJ2-1; D might be TRBD1 (7 bases). This CDR3 spans 14 amino acids. Germline V gives CDR1 SGDLS, CDR2 YYNGEE. The germline V and J ends were trimmed by 4 bases and 6 bases, with 14 bases remaining between them. The CDR3 spells CASSTRQGGNEQFF. CDR3 nucleotide sequence: TGTGCCAGCAGCACCCGACAGGGAGGCAATGAGCAGTTCTTC.

V and J are TRBV27 and TRBJ2-5, with 12 bases that match TRBD2. The CDR3 is 14 amino acids. V was clipped by 5 bases and J by 9 bases; unmatched bases: 7. The germline V gene has CDR1 MNHEY and CDR2 SMNVEV (reference sequence). The CDR3 spells CASSPTSGGGAQYF. Written as DNA, the CDR3 is TGTGCCAGCAGTCCGACTAGCGGGGGAGGGGCCCAGTACTTC.

The chain couples TRBV5-5 to TRBJ1-2; D possibly corresponds to TRBD1 (5 bases). Germline CDR1 is SGHKS and CDR2 is YYEKEE (reference sequence). Trimming shortened V by 7 bases and J by 7 bases, and 14 bases separated the two germline ends. The CDR3 sequence is 12 residues long. The CDR3: CASAQTGGGYTF. The CDR3 DNA follows: TGTGCCAGCGCCCAAACAGGAGGTGGCTACACCTTC.